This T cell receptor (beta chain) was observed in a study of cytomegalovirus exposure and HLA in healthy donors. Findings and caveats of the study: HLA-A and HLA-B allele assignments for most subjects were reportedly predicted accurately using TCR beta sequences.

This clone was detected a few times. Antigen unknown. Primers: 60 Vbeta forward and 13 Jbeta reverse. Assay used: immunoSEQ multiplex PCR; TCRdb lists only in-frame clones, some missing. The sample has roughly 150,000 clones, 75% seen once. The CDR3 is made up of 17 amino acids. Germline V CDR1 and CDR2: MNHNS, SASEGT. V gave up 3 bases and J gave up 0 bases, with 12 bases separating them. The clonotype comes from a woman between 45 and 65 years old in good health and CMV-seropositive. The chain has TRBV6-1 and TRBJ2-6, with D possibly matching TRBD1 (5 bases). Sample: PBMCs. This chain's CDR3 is CASSDRVVNSGANVLTF. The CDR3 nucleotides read TGTGCCAGCAGTGACAGGGTAGTAAACTCTGGGGCCAACGTCCTGACTTTC.